What follows describes a single T cell receptor beta chain. These data are taken from a study of blood T cell repertoires in COVID-19. Study at large: Samples of COVID-19 (acute and convalescent) were obtained from the United States, Italy and Spain.

Under the authors' procedure: How many nucleated cells were present was estimated from reference gene primer amplification. Generated by immunoSEQ multiplex PCR, the TCRdb table keeps only in-frame clones and is missing some. V, J and clone size reflect that table, while D and trimming were determined from the DNA. The sample records about 280,000 clones, roughly 85% being singletons. Looked up from germline, CDR1 is GTSNPN and CDR2 is SVGIG (reference sequence). The V gene lost 0 bases and the J gene lost 0 bases, with 12 bases spanning the gap. The CDR3 length is 16 residues. The V call is TRBV30, the J call TRBJ1-5; no clear D. This receptor was obtained from a woman in her forties who had recovered from COVID-19. Sequences were obtained from PBMCs or T cells enriched from blood (not recorded which). This CDR3 is CAWSVGGFFSNQPQHF. The CDR3 nucleotides are TGTGCCTGGAGTGTAGGAGGTTTCTTTAGCAATCAGCCCCAGCATTTT. The whole variable domain, remainder taken from reference TRBV30 and TRBJ1-5, is SQTIHQWPATLVQPVGSPLSLECTVEGTSNPNLYWYRQAAGRGLQLLFYSVGIGQISSEVPQNLSASRPQDRQFILSSKKLLLSDSGFYLCAWSVGGFFSNQPQHFGDGTRLSIL.